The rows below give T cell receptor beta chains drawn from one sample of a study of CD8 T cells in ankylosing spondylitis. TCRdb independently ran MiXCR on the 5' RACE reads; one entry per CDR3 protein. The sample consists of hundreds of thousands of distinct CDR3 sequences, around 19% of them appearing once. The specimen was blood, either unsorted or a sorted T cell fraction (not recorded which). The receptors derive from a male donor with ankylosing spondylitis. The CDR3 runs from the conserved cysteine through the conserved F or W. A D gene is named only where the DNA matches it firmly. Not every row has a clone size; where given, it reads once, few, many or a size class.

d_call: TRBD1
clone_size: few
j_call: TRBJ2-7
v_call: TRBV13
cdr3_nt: TGTGCCAGCAGCTCCTACAGGGGCTCCTACGAGCAGTACTTC
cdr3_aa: CASSSYRGSYEQYF

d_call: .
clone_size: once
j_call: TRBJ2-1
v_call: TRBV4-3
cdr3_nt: TGCGCCAGCAGCCCCTCCCCCAGTTTCGAGCAGTTCTTC
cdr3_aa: CASSPSPSFEQFF

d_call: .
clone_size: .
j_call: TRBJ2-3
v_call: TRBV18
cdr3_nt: TGTGCCAGCTCACCACGGGAACCTGATAGACGCACAGATACGCAGTATTTT
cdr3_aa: CASSPREPDRRTDTQYF

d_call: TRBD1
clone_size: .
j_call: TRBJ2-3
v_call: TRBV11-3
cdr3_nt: TGTGCCAGCAGCCGCCGGACAGGGGAGACAGATACGCAGTATTTT
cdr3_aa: CASSRRTGETDTQYF

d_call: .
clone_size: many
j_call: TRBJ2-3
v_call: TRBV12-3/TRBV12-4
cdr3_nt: TGTGCCAGCACCTGGGGGCGGTATACGCAGTATTTT
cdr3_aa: CASTWGRYTQYF

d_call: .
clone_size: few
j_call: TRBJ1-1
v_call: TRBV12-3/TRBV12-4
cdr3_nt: TGTGCCAGCAGTTTAAGGGGCCCGGACAGCGAAGCTTTCTTT
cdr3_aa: CASSLRGPDSEAFF

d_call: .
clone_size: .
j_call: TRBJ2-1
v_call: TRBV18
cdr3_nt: TGTGCCAGCTCACCCTCCTCAGGGGAGTACAATGAGCAGTTCTTC
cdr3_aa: CASSPSSGEYNEQFF

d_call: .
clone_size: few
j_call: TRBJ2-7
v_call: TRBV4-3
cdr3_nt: TGCGCCAGCAGCCAAGACCCGGGGAGCTCCTACGAGCAGTACTTC
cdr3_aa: CASSQDPGSSYEQYF

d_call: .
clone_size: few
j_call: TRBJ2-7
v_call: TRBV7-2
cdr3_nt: TGTGCCAGCAGCTTAGTTTCCGAGGAGGGCTACGAGCAGTACTTC
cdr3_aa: CASSLVSEEGYEQYF

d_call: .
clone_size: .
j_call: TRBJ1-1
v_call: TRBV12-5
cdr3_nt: TGTGCTAGTGGTTACAGGTCCGCAGGCACTGAAGCTTTCTTT
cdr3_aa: CASGYRSAGTEAFF

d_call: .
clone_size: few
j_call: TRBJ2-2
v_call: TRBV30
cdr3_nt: TGTGCCTGGAGTGGTTCCAACACCGGGGAGCTGTTTTTT
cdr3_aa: CAWSGSNTGELFF